The rows below give T cell receptor beta chains drawn from one sample of a study of T-cell memory formation after mild COVID-19. TCRdb re-called the 5' RACE reads with MiXCR, one entry per CDR3 protein. This table holds some 160,000 distinct CDR3 sequences, 10% to 15% found once. Sequenced material: PBMCs or a T cell subset sorted from them (not recorded which). The receptors here all came from a man aged 18 to 35 who had mild COVID-19 (a few samples of this study predate the infection). Cell type and time point are not known. The CDR3 runs from the conserved cysteine through the conserved F or W. D genes are given only for firm matches. Clone size, where shown, is once, few, many, or a class for clones that have expanded.

D gene,clone size,V gene,J gene,CDR3 DNA,CDR3 protein
-,few,TRBV28,TRBJ1-2,TGTGCCAGCAGTTTCCACCTTGAGGGACGGAAGACCTATGGCTACACCTTC,CASSFHLEGRKTYGYTF
TRBD1,few,TRBV20-1,TRBJ1-2,TGCAGTGTATGGACAGGGAGCGGCTACACCTTC,CSVWTGSGYTF
TRBD1,few,TRBV5-1,TRBJ1-2,TGCGCCAGCAGCGGTACGACAGGGAGGGACTATGGCTACACCTTC,CASSGTTGRDYGYTF
-,-,TRBV19,TRBJ2-4,TGTGCCAGTAGTATAGGGGGGACGGAAAACATTCAGTACTTC,CASSIGGTENIQYF
TRBD2,few,TRBV6-2/TRBV6-3,TRBJ2-7,TGTGCCAGCAGGGGGACTAGCGGTCTCGAGCAGTACTTC,CASRGTSGLEQYF
TRBD2,-,TRBV20-1,TRBJ2-1,TGCAGTGTCCCTAGCGGGGGGGGATCCTACAATGAGCAGTTCTTC,CSVPSGGGSYNEQFF
TRBD2,-,TRBV9,TRBJ2-1,TGTGCCAGCAGCCCCCCCGAGTCAATAGCGGGGGGCCGGAATGAGCAGTTCTTC,CASSPPESIAGGRNEQFF
TRBD1,few,TRBV5-1,TRBJ2-7,TGCGCCAGCAGCCCGGGGACAGGGGGATCCTACGAGCAGTACTTC,CASSPGTGGSYEQYF
-,-,TRBV5-1,TRBJ1-1,TGCGCCAGCAGCTGGATGGGGCTGACTGAAGCTTTCTTT,CASSWMGLTEAFF
-,few,TRBV7-6,TRBJ1-1,TGTGCCAGCAGCTTAGACGGGAGGGGAGCTTTCTTT,CASSLDGRGAFF
-,-,TRBV5-6,TRBJ2-4,TGTGCCAGCAGCTTCCGGCCCAGAGATCTAGCCAAAAACATTCAGTACTTC,CASSFRPRDLAKNIQYF
TRBD2,many,TRBV5-1,TRBJ2-1,TGCGCCAGCAGCTTGAGGCGGGCTAGCGGGGGTGCCGGCTATATCTTC,CASSLRRASGGAGYIF
TRBD1,few,TRBV29-1,TRBJ2-3,TGCAGCGTTGTTTGGGACAGAAGCACAGATACGCAGTATTTT,CSVVWDRSTDTQYF
-,-,TRBV27,TRBJ2-2,TGTGCCAGCACTCCATACGGGGAGTCCGGGGAGCTGTTTTTT,CASTPYGESGELFF
TRBD2,-,TRBV20-1,TRBJ2-2,TGCAGTGCTGAGGGACTAGCGGGTGTGAACACCGGGGAGCTGTTTTTT,CSAEGLAGVNTGELFF
-,-,TRBV9,TRBJ2-3,TGTGCCAGCAGCGTAATAGAGGGGTCAGATACGCAGTATTTT,CASSVIEGSDTQYF
TRBD2,-,TRBV5-1,TRBJ2-1,TGCGCCAGCAGCGACACTAGCGGGGGGCGGTACAATGAGCAGTTCTTC,CASSDTSGGRYNEQFF
-,-,TRBV18,TRBJ2-7,TGTGCCAGCTCACCCGACGTCGGCCCCTACGAGCAGTACTTC,CASSPDVGPYEQYF
-,few,TRBV28,TRBJ2-2,TGTGCCAGCAGGTCCGGCGCTCAGGAGCTGTTTTTT,CASRSGAQELFF
-,-,TRBV7-2,TRBJ1-5,TGTGCCAGCAGCTTCAAGCGTCAGCCCCAGCATTTT,CASSFKRQPQHF
TRBD1,few,TRBV20-1,TRBJ1-5,TGCAGTGCTAGACCTATCCCGGGACAGGGCGATCAGCCCCAGCATTTT,CSARPIPGQGDQPQHF
-,-,TRBV23-1,TRBJ1-5,TGCGCCAGCAAGGATAGGGCCCAGCCCCAGCATTTT,CASKDRAQPQHF
-,-,TRBV14,TRBJ1-1,TGTGCCAGCAGCCCGGGTTGGGGGAAGGCTTTCTTT,CASSPGWGKAFF
-,few,TRBV12-3/TRBV12-4,TRBJ1-3,TGTGCCAGCACCATGGGTGTCGGAAACACCATATATTTT,CASTMGVGNTIYF
-,few,TRBV28,TRBJ2-6,TGTGCCAGCAGTTTCGGCGGGTCAGAGGCCAACGTCCTGACTTTC,CASSFGGSEANVLTF
-,-,TRBV18,TRBJ1-1,TGTGCCAGCTCACCCGGCGAGGGATGGCGTACTGAAGCTTTCTTT,CASSPGEGWRTEAFF
-,few,TRBV6-5,TRBJ1-1,TGTGCCAGCACCACAGGCCTATTAAACACTGAAGCTTTCTTT,CASTTGLLNTEAFF
-,-,TRBV6-5,TRBJ1-3,TGTGCCAGCACCCCTCGGGGGTACCCTGGAAACACCATATATTTT,CASTPRGYPGNTIYF
-,many,TRBV4-1,TRBJ2-6,TGCGCCAGCAGCCAAGATAGAAGTGCAGGGGCCAACGTCCTGACTTTC,CASSQDRSAGANVLTF
-,few,TRBV5-1,TRBJ1-5,TGCGCCAGCAGCCTTTCCGTTGATCAGCCCCAGCATTTT,CASSLSVDQPQHF
TRBD2,few,TRBV6-6,TRBJ2-7,TGTGCCAGCAGGGGACTAGCGGGGCGAGAGCAGCAGTACTTC,CASRGLAGREQQYF